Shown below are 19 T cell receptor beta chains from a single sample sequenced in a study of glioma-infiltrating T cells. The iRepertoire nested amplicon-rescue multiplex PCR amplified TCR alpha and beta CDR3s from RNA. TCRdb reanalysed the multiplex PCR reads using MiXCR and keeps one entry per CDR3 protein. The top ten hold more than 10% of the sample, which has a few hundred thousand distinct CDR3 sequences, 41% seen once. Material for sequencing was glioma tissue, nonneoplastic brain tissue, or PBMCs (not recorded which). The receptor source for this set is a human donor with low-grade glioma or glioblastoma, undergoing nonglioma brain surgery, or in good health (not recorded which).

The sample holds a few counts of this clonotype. The CDR3 protein is CASSPRDSPNGYTF. CDR3 in DNA: TGCGCCAGCAGCCCTAGGGACAGCCCCAATGGCTACACCTTC. The chain has TRBV4-3 and TRBJ1-2, with 7 bases matching TRBD1. The CDR3 totals 14 residues. The V gene's germline CDR1 is LGHNA and CDR2 YSLEER. V lost 4 bases, J lost 6 bases, and 8 bases stayed unmatched.

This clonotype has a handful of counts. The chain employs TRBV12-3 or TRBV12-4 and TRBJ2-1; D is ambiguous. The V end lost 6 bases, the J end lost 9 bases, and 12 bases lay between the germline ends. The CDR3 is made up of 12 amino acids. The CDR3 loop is CASSIPGGEQFF. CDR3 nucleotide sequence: TGTGCCAGCAGCATCCCGGGCGGTGAGCAGTTCTTC.

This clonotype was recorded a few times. The CDR3 nucleotides are TGTGCCACCTCCGCCGGGCCTACAATGGAGTTCTTC. Its protein is CATSAGPTMEFF. The V gene is TRBV10-3, the J gene TRBJ2-1, with D unresolved. Trimming took 10 bases from V and 14 from J, leaving 21 bases between them. The germline CDR1 and CDR2 sequences are ENHRY and SYGVKD. The CDR3 covers 12 residues.

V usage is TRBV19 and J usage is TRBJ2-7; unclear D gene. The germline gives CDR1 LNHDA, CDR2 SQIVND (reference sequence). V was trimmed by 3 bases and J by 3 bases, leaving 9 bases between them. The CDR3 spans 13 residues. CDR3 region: CASSIGSSYEQYF. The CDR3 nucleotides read TGTGCCAGTAGTATCGGTAGTAGCTACGAGCAGTACTTC. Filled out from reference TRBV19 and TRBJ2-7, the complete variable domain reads DGGITQSPKYLFRKEGQNVTLSCEQNLNHDAMYWYRQDPGQGLRLIYYSQIVNDFQKGDIAEGYSVSREKKESFPLTVTSAQKNPTAFYLCASSIGSSYEQYFGPGTRLTVT.

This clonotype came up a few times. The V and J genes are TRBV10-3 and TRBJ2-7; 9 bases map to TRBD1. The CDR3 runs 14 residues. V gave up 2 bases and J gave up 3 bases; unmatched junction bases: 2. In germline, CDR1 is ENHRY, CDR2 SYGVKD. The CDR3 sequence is CAISETGQGYEQYF. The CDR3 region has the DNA TGTGCCATCAGTGAGACGGGACAGGGCTACGAGCAGTACTTC.

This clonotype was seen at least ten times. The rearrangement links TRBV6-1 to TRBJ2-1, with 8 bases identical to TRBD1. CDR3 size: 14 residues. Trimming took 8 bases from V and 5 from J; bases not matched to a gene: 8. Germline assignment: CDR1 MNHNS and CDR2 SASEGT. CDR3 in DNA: TGTGCCAGCTCTGCAGGGGGCTTTAACAATGAGCAGTTCTTC. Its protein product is CASSAGGFNNEQFF.

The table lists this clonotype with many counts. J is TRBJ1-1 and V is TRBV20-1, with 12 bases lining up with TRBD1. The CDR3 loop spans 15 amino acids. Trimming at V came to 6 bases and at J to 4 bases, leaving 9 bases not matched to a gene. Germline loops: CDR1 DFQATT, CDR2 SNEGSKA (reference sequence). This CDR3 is CSADSGTGGFTEAFF. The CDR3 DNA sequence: TGCAGTGCGGATTCCGGGACAGGGGGCTTCACTGAAGCTTTCTTT.

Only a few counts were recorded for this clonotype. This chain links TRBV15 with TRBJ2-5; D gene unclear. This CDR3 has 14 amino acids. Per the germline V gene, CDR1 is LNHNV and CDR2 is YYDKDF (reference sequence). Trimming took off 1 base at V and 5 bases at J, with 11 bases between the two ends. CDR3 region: CATSRVTDRETQYF. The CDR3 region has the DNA TGTGCCACCAGCAGAGTAACGGATCGGGAGACCCAGTACTTC.

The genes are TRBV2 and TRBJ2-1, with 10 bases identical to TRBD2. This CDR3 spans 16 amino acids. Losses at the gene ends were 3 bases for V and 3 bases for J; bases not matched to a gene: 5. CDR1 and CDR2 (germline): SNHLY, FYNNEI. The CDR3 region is CASSDRTSGHYNEQFF. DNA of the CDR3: TGTGCCAGCAGTGATCGGACTAGCGGACACTACAATGAGCAGTTCTTC.

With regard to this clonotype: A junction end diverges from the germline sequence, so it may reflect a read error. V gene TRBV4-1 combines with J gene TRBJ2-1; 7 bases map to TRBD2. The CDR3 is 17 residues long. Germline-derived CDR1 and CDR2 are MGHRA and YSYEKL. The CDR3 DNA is TGCGCCAGCAGCCAAGATGGGGCTAGCGGAACCTACAATGAGGAGTTCTTC. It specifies CASSQDGASGTYNEEFF.

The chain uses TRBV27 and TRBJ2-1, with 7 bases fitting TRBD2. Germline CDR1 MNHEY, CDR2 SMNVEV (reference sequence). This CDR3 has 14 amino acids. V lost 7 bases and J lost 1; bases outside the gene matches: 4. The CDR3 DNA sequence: TGTGCCAGCATTATGGGAGGGTCCTACAATGAGCAGTTCTTC. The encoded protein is CASIMGGSYNEQFF.

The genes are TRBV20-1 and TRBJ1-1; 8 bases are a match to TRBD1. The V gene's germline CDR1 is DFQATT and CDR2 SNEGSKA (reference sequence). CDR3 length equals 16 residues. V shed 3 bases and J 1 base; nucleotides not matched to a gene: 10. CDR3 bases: TGCAGTGCTAGTCCACCTACAGGGGGTAGGAACACTGAAGCTTTCTTT. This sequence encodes CSASPPTGGRNTEAFF.

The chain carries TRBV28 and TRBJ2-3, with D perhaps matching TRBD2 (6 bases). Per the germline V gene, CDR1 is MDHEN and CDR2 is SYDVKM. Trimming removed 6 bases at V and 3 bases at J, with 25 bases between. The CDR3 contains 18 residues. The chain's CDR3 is CASSHQTATFRGTDTQYF. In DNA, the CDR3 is TGTGCCAGCAGCCATCAGACGGCGACATTCCGGGGGACAGATACGCAGTATTTT.

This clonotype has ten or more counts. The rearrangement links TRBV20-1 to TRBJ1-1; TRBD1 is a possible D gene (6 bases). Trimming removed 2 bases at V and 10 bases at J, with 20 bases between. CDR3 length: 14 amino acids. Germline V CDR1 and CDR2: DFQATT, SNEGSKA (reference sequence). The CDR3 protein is CSARLNREGWSAFF. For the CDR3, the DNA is TGCAGTGCTAGACTAAACAGGGAGGGTTGGTCAGCTTTCTTT.

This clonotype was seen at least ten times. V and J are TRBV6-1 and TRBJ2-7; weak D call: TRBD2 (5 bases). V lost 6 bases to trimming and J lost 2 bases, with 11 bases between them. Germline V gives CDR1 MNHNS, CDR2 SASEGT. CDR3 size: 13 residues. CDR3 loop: CASRDYGAYEQYF. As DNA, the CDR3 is TGTGCCAGCAGAGACTACGGCGCCTACGAGCAGTACTTC.

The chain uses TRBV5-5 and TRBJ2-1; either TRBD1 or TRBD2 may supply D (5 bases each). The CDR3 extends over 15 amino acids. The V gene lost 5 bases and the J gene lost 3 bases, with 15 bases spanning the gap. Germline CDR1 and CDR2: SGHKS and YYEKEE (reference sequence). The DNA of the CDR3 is TGTGCCAGCAGGCCGAGGGGCGGGTTCTACAATGAGCAGTTCTTC. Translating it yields CASRPRGGFYNEQFF.

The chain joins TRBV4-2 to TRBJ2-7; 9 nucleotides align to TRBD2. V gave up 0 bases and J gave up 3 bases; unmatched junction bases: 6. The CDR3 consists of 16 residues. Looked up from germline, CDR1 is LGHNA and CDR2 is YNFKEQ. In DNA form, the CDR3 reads TGTGCCAGCAGCCAAGATTTGGTAGCGGGAGTCTACGAGCAGTACTTC. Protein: CASSQDLVAGVYEQYF.

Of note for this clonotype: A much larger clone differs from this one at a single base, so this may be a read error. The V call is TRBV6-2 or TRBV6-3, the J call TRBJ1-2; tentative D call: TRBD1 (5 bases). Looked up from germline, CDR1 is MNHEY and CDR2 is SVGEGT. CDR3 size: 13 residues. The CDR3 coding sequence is TGTGCCAGCAGTCAGGACATTTACTATTGCTACACCTTC. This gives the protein CASSQDIYYCYTF.

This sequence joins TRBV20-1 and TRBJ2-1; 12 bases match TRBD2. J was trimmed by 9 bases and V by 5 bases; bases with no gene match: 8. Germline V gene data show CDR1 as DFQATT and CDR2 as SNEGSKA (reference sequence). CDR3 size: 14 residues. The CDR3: CSAQPSGRAGEQFF. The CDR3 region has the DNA TGCAGTGCTCAACCTAGCGGGAGGGCCGGTGAGCAGTTCTTC.